This entry lists 28 T cell receptor beta chains sequenced from one sample in a study of blood T cell repertoires in COVID-19. Repertoires were generated with immunoSEQ multiplex PCR, while TCRdb's copy carries only in-frame clones and drops some. Among a few hundred thousand clones listed, approximately 89% were seen once. Sequenced material: peripheral blood. The receptors were gathered from a middle-aged woman who had recovered from COVID-19.

The genes are TRBV19 and TRBJ2-5; a possible D gene is TRBD2 (6 bases). V lost 6 bases and J lost 4, with 15 bases in between. Germline V gives CDR1 LNHDA, CDR2 SQIVND (reference sequence). This CDR3 has 14 residues. The CDR3 sequence: CASSPRGAGETQYF. CDR3 nucleotide sequence: TGTGCCAGTAGCCCTAGGGGAGCGGGAGAGACCCAGTACTTC.

In its sample, this clone was seen a few times. This chain links TRBV5-1 with TRBJ1-1; D may be TRBD1 (5 bases). Germline CDR1 SGHRS, CDR2 YFSETQ. This CDR3 is built from 13 residues. The ends were cut back, 7 bases at V and 0 bases at J, with 10 bases in the middle. The CDR3 here is CASQVGVNTEAFF. Written as DNA, the CDR3 is TGCGCCAGCCAGGTAGGGGTGAACACTGAAGCTTTCTTT.

This chain uses TRBV29-1 with TRBJ2-2; unclear D gene. CDR1 is SQVTM and CDR2 is ANQGSEA in the germline V gene. Trimming left V 5 bases short and J 6 bases short, with 10 bases between. The CDR3 totals 12 residues. The CDR3 here is CSVSGSPGELFF. CDR3 DNA sequence: TGCAGCGTTAGTGGTAGCCCCGGGGAGCTGTTTTTT.

The rearrangement joins TRBV28 to TRBJ2-7; no clear D gene. The CDR3 extends over 15 amino acids. With 7 bases removed from V and 4 bases from J, the gap between germline ends came to 20 bases. Germline lookup yields CDR1 MDHEN and CDR2 SYDVKM. CDR3 sequence reads: CASTPGDDASYEQYF. CDR3 coding DNA: TGTGCCAGCACCCCGGGTGATGATGCCTCTTACGAGCAGTACTTC. The full variable domain, completed using reference TRBV28 and TRBJ2-7, is DVKVTQSSRYLVKRTGEKVFLECVQDMDHENMFWYRQDPGLGLRLIYFSYDVKMKEKGDIPEGYSVSREKKERFSLILESASTNQTSMYLCASTPGDDASYEQYFGPGTRLTVT.

The chain combines TRBV6-1 with TRBJ2-3; D is unresolved. Germline V gene sequence: CDR1 MNHNS, CDR2 SASEGT. V was trimmed by 5 bases and J by 5 bases, leaving 8 bases between them. The CDR3 has 12 amino acids. CDR3 protein: CASSYLLDTQYF. The CDR3 DNA sequence: TGTGCCAGCAGTTATCTTTTAGATACGCAGTATTTT.

The chain joins TRBV6-5 to TRBJ1-2, with unresolved D. The CDR3 is 14 residues long. V was cut by 6 bases and J by 5 bases, with 16 bases left in between. Germline CDR1 reads MNHEY; CDR2 reads SVGAGI. CDR3 DNA sequence: TGTGCCAGCAGACTCTCAAACGGAGGATATGGCTACACCTTC. Residues: CASRLSNGGYGYTF.

The chain is built from TRBV4-1 and TRBJ2-7; possibly TRBD1 for D (6 bases). V dropped 0 bases and J dropped 3 bases, with 15 bases sitting between them. CDR3 length equals 16 residues. CDR1 and CDR2 (germline): MGHRA, YSYEKL. CDR3 sequence reads: CASSQEKQGLGYEQYF. CDR3 DNA sequence: TGCGCCAGCAGCCAAGAGAAACAGGGTTTAGGCTACGAGCAGTACTTC.

This clone was seen just once. The V call is TRBV7-9, the J call TRBJ2-3; 9 positions match TRBD2. The trim removed 3 bases at V and 1 base at J, leaving 2 bases unmatched. Germline assignment: CDR1 SEHNR and CDR2 FQNEAQ (reference sequence). This CDR3 is 15 amino acids long. The CDR3, as DNA: TGTGCCAGCAGCTTCGGCGGGGGGGGCACAGATACGCAGTATTTT. Translated, it gives CASSFGGGGTDTQYF.

The CDR3 here is CASSFQGYDEQYV. DNA for the CDR3: TGTGCCAGCAGCTTTCAGGGGTACGACGAGCAGTACGTC. This rearrangement joins TRBV11-2 to TRBJ2-7; a possible D gene is TRBD1 (6 bases). From germline, CDR1 is SGHAT and CDR2 FQNNGV. Trimming left V 3 bases short and J 5 bases short, with 11 bases between. The CDR3 consists of 13 residues.

This clone was observed a single time. This sequence joins TRBV30 and TRBJ2-1, with D tentatively TRBD1 (5 bases). Germline V lookup: CDR1 GTSNPN, CDR2 SVGIG (reference sequence). The CDR3 runs 13 residues. V was pared by 0 bases and J by 12 bases, with 15 bases between. The CDR3: CAWSVGVGILQFF. CDR3 sequence (DNA): TGTGCCTGGAGTGTAGGGGTGGGAATTCTGCAGTTCTTC.

The chain couples TRBV5-1 to TRBJ2-3, with a tentative D call TRBD1 (6 bases). Trimming cost V 0 bases and J 0 bases, with 17 bases left between them. The CDR3 runs 18 residues. Germline CDR1 SGHRS, CDR2 YFSETQ. The CDR3 loop is CASSLGLGAIPSTDTQYF. The CDR3 DNA reads as TGCGCCAGCAGCTTGGGTCTGGGGGCAATACCCAGCACAGATACGCAGTATTTT.

This chain links TRBV6-5 with TRBJ1-1, with 8 bases lining up with TRBD1. This CDR3 comprises 12 residues. V trimming: 5 bases; J trimming: 6 bases; junction bases outside the gene matches: 2. Germline V lookup: CDR1 MNHEY, CDR2 SVGAGI. The CDR3 DNA is TGTGCCAGCAGTAGACAGGGGTCTGAAGCTTTCTTT. This codes for CASSRQGSEAFF.

The chain has TRBV24-1 and TRBJ2-1; 15 nucleotides line up with TRBD2. J gave up 8 bases and V 4 bases, and 11 bases lay outside the gene matches. The CDR3 spans 18 residues. Looked up from germline, CDR1 is KGHDR and CDR2 is SFDVKD. The CDR3 coding sequence is TGTGCCACCAGTGACCCCGGACTAGCGGGAGGGCCGTTCCATGAGCAGTTCTTC. It is translated as CATSDPGLAGGPFHEQFF.

This clone showed up just a few times. This chain links TRBV9 with TRBJ2-5; 9 nucleotides line up with TRBD2. The CDR3 runs to 15 residues. The germline V gene has CDR1 SGDLS and CDR2 YYNGEE. Unmatched junction bases numbered 5, after V lost 0 bases and J lost 5 bases. The CDR3 coding sequence is TGTGCCAGCAGCGTAGGTAGCGGGAGTGGTGAGACCCAGTACTTC. This codes for CASSVGSGSGETQYF. The variable domain in full, with the rest retrieved from reference TRBV9 and TRBJ2-5, is DSGVTQTPKHLITATGQRVTLRCSPRSGDLSVYWYQQSLDQGLQFLIQYYNGEERAKGNILERFSAQQFPDLHSELNLSSLELGDSALYFCASSVGSGSGETQYFGPGTRLLVL.

This rearrangement joins TRBV11-2 to TRBJ2-1; D is perhaps TRBD1 (5 bases). There are 14 residues in the CDR3. Germline V lookup: CDR1 SGHAT, CDR2 FQNNGV. V was pared by 1 base and J by 10 bases, with 14 bases between. The CDR3 loop is CASSLAQVRSEQFF. Here the CDR3 DNA reads TGTGCCAGCAGCTTAGCACAGGTGAGGAGCGAGCAGTTCTTC.

This rearrangement joins TRBV19 to TRBJ1-4; TRBD1 is a possible D gene (6 bases). The CDR3 extends over 15 amino acids. Germline V gives CDR1 LNHDA, CDR2 SQIVND (reference sequence). V was clipped by 4 bases and J by 8 bases, with 17 bases between them. The CDR3 protein is CASSREQGSWEKLFF. The CDR3 coding sequence is TGTGCCAGTAGTAGAGAACAGGGAAGCTGGGAAAAACTGTTTTTT.

The gene calls are TRBV7-8 and TRBJ2-7; 11 bases align to TRBD2. Germline V gives CDR1 SGHVS, CDR2 FQNEAQ. The trim removed 7 bases at V and 0 bases at J, leaving 8 bases unmatched. The CDR3 extends over 16 amino acids. CDR3 loop: CASIKGLAGNSYEQYV. Here the CDR3 DNA reads TGTGCCAGCATCAAAGGACTAGCGGGCAACTCCTACGAGCAGTACGTC.

This chain uses TRBV18 with TRBJ1-2; the D gene is possibly TRBD1 (6 bases). Trimming pared 8 bases from V and 5 bases from J, leaving 18 bases between. The CDR3 is 14 amino acids. The germline gives CDR1 KGHSH, CDR2 LQKENI. CDR3 protein: CASQQVRDNYGYTF. CDR3 bases: TGTGCCAGCCAACAAGTCCGGGACAATTATGGCTACACCTTC.

The rearrangement links TRBV13 to TRBJ2-7, with 10 bases lining up with TRBD1. The CDR3 covers 17 residues. Germline V gene sequence: CDR1 PRHDT, CDR2 FYEKMQ (reference sequence). V lost 4 bases and J lost 0; bases outside the gene matches: 9. The CDR3 bases are TGTGCCAGCAGCTCACCCGGGACAGGGGAAGACTCCTACGAGCAGTACTTC. The encoded protein is CASSSPGTGEDSYEQYF.

The chain joins TRBV7-8 to TRBJ2-1, with D possibly being TRBD1 (6 bases). Germline loops: CDR1 SGHVS, CDR2 FQNEAQ. The CDR3 is 15 amino acids. V lost 3 bases, J lost 10 bases, and 19 bases lay in between. The DNA of the CDR3 is TGTGCCAGCAGCTTCGGTCAGGGGTTTACTGGGGAGCAGTTCTTC. Protein sequence: CASSFGQGFTGEQFF.

The chain uses TRBV14 and TRBJ2-1; tentative D call: TRBD1 (5 bases). The germline V gene encodes CDR1 SGHDN and CDR2 FVKESK. The V and J ends lost 6 bases and 6 bases respectively, with 15 bases between them. The CDR3 runs to 14 residues. The CDR3 region has the DNA TGTGCCAGCAGTGTGGTGGGGCCGGGCAATGAGCAGTTCTTC. As protein: CASSVVGPGNEQFF.

This sequence joins TRBV7-8 and TRBJ2-7; 13 nucleotides align to TRBD2. Unmatched junction bases numbered 16, after V lost 1 base and J lost 4 bases. The CDR3 loop spans 20 amino acids. Germline V gives CDR1 SGHVS, CDR2 FQNEAQ. CDR3 DNA: TGTGCCAGCAGCTTAGGGGTTTGGACTAGCGGGAGTGCGGTGAAGTACGAGCAGTACGTC. This sequence encodes CASSLGVWTSGSAVKYEQYV.

This chain uses TRBV19 with TRBJ2-3, with D perhaps TRBD1 (6 bases). V was cut by 7 bases and J by 2 bases, with 13 bases left in between. The CDR3 consists of 14 residues. Germline V gives CDR1 LNHDA, CDR2 SQIVND (reference sequence). The CDR3 protein is CASTTGLVTDTQYF. For the CDR3, the DNA is TGTGCCAGTACCACAGGGCTCGTCACAGATACGCAGTATTTT. Full variable domain (remainder filled in from reference TRBV19 and TRBJ2-3): DGGITQSPKYLFRKEGQNVTLSCEQNLNHDAMYWYRQDPGQGLRLIYYSQIVNDFQKGDIAEGYSVSREKKESFPLTVTSAQKNPTAFYLCASTTGLVTDTQYFGPGTRLTVL.

The chain couples TRBV5-4 to TRBJ2-1; 12 bases are shared with TRBD2. The CDR3 is 15 residues long. Trimming took 2 bases from V and 6 from J; bases not matched to a gene: 3. Germline assignment: CDR1 SGHNT and CDR2 YYREEE (reference sequence). The CDR3 is CASSFRTSGANEQFF. The DNA of the CDR3 is TGTGCCAGCAGCTTCCGGACTAGCGGGGCCAATGAGCAGTTCTTC.

V gene TRBV6-5 combines with J gene TRBJ1-5; maybe TRBD1 (6 bases). The CDR3 contains 14 residues. Germline V gene data show CDR1 as MNHEY and CDR2 as SVGAGI. V lost 2 bases, J lost 1 base, and 6 bases lay in between. CDR3 coding DNA: TGTGCCAGCAGTTACGGGGGCAGCAATCAGCCCCAGCATTTT. Translated, it gives CASSYGGSNQPQHF.

The CDR3 nucleotides read TGTGCCAGCACCGAACTAGCGGGGGACCAAGAGACCCAGTACTTC. This translates into CASTELAGDQETQYF. The V and J genes are TRBV28 and TRBJ2-5; TRBD2 matches at 11 bases. Per germline, CDR1 MDHEN and CDR2 SYDVKM. Trimming removed 7 bases from V and 0 bases from J; junction bases left unmatched: 4. CDR3 length: 15 amino acids.

The CDR3, as DNA: TGTGCCAGCAGCCCAAGCGTCGGGGAAGGAGATACGCAGTATTTT. It is translated as CASSPSVGEGDTQYF. The J gene is TRBJ2-3, the V gene TRBV6-5; D perhaps matches TRBD2 (5 bases). The CDR3 is 15 amino acids. Trimming took off 6 bases at V and 5 bases at J, with 18 bases between the two ends. CDR1 MNHEY and CDR2 SVGAGI come from the germline V gene.

The rearrangement links TRBV15 to TRBJ2-7; a possible D gene is TRBD1 (6 bases). V was shortened by 3 bases and J by 2 bases, with 11 bases between the two germline ends. The CDR3 contains 14 residues. In germline, CDR1 is LNHNV, CDR2 YYDKDF (reference sequence). DNA for the CDR3: TGTGCCACCAGCAGGGAGAAGGGGGCCTACGAGCAGTACGTC. This encodes CATSREKGAYEQYV.